The 32 T cell receptor beta chains given below trace back to one sample, sequenced in a study of T-cell reconstitution after alpha-beta-depleted transplantation in children. Findings and caveats of the study: The main origin of T-cell counts and diversity one year after transplant was newly produced T cells.

Antigens of these TCRs are unknown. Molecular barcoding with unique molecular identifiers was used for the TCRbeta library. TCRdb itself ran the PCR reads through MiXCR, one entry per CDR3 protein. The repertoire holds approximately 300,000 distinct CDR3 sequences, with over 7% as singletons. This specimen consisted of peripheral blood, obtained 360 days after TCRalphabeta/CD19-depleted stem cell transplant. These receptors all stem from a female patient between 2 and 15 years old who had a stem cell transplant for Fanconi anemia, so the T cells may come from the graft donor.

There are many counts of this clonotype. This chain joins TRBV28 and TRBJ2-3, with 8 positions matching TRBD2. The V gene's germline CDR1 is MDHEN and CDR2 SYDVKM. The CDR3 sequence is 16 residues long. J was trimmed by 2 bases and V by 6 bases; bases with no gene match: 10. This chain's CDR3 is CASRKAGGDSTDTQYF. In DNA, the CDR3 is TGTGCCAGCAGGAAGGCGGGGGGCGACTCCACAGATACGCAGTATTTT.

This clonotype was observed a few times. The rearrangement links TRBV19 to TRBJ2-5; D perhaps matches TRBD1 (6 bases). V dropped 5 bases and J dropped 1 base, with 14 bases sitting between them. CDR1 and CDR2 from the germline V gene are LNHDA and SQIVND (reference sequence). The CDR3 extends over 15 amino acids. The CDR3 bases are TGTGCCAGTAGTTTGGGGGCCCAATTCCAAGAGACCCAGTACTTC. Amino acids: CASSLGAQFQETQYF.

To note about this clonotype: A much larger clone is a single base away; this may be a read error. J is TRBJ2-2 and V is TRBV5-5, with a weak D call TRBD2 (5 bases). CDR1 is SGHKS and CDR2 is YYEKEE in the germline V gene (reference sequence). This CDR3 spans 14 amino acids. CDR3 sequence: CASRLIMGDGELFF. The DNA for the CDR3 is TGTGCCAGCCGCTTGATCATGGGAGACGGGGAGCTGTTTTTT.

The CDR3 reads CASSLAPTDGVYEQYF. CDR3 DNA sequence: TGTGCCAGCAGCTTAGCGCCTACAGACGGGGTGTACGAGCAGTACTTC. This chain joins TRBV7-2 and TRBJ2-7; possibly TRBD2 for D (5 bases). The V and J ends lost 0 bases and 4 bases respectively, with 16 bases between them. The CDR3 extends over 16 amino acids. CDR1 and CDR2 from the germline V gene are SGHTA and FQGNSA.

This clonotype was seen at least ten times. This chain uses TRBV9 with TRBJ2-3; 9 nucleotides line up with TRBD1. V shed 5 bases and J 2 bases; nucleotides not matched to a gene: 6. CDR1 SGDLS and CDR2 YYNGEE come from the germline V gene. The CDR3 extends over 15 amino acids. The CDR3 loop reads CASRAGTGHTDTQYF. CDR3 in DNA: TGTGCCAGCAGGGCCGGGACAGGGCACACAGATACGCAGTATTTT.

This clonotype has at least ten counts. The chain uses TRBV15 and TRBJ2-4; TRBD1 agrees at 9 bases. This CDR3 region has 14 residues. Germline V gives CDR1 LNHNV, CDR2 YYDKDF (reference sequence). J gave up 6 bases and V 1 base, and 1 base lay outside the gene matches. CDR3 protein: CATSRGGQGNIQYF. The DNA for the CDR3 is TGTGCCACCAGCAGAGGGGGACAGGGAAACATTCAGTACTTC.

This chain uses TRBV7-9 with TRBJ2-3; D is uncertain. The CDR3 spans 15 residues. Germline lookup yields CDR1 SEHNR and CDR2 FQNEAQ (reference sequence). V was pared by 1 base and J by 2 bases, with 10 bases between. CDR3 residues: CASSLGHVFTDTQYF. DNA for the CDR3: TGTGCCAGCAGCTTAGGACACGTATTCACAGATACGCAGTATTTT.

This clonotype appeared many times. CDR3 in DNA: TGTGCCAGCAGCGCGGACGGGGGGGCCCCAAGCAATGAGCAGTTCTTC. The encoded protein is CASSADGGAPSNEQFF. The J gene is TRBJ2-1, the V gene TRBV9; TRBD2 agrees at 8 bases. J gave up 6 bases and V 3 bases, and 11 bases lay outside the gene matches. Germline CDR1 reads SGDLS; CDR2 reads YYNGEE. This CDR3 is built from 16 residues.

The sample holds one count of this clonotype. At one end the junction does not follow the germline gene, possibly because of a read error. The chain combines TRBV5-1 with TRBJ2-7, with D unresolved. There are 11 residues in the CDR3. Germline CDR1 SGHRS, CDR2 YFSETQ. The CDR3 loop is CASSLSYKQYF. CDR3 bases: TGCGCCAGCAGCCTTTCCTACAAGCAGTACTTC.

The rearrangement joins TRBV5-1 to TRBJ2-3; D tentatively fits TRBD1 or TRBD2 (5 bases each). CDR1 and CDR2 (germline): SGHRS, YFSETQ. The CDR3 is made up of 16 amino acids. V was trimmed by 0 bases and J by 2 bases, leaving 13 bases between them. The CDR3, as DNA: TGCGCCAGCAGCTTGGTGCTCCCCGGGGCCACAGATACGCAGTATTTT. It is translated as CASSLVLPGATDTQYF.

This clonotype has at least ten counts. The chain recombines TRBV29-1 with TRBJ2-7, with unresolved D. The germline CDR1 and CDR2 sequences are SQVTM and ANQGSEA. Trimming stripped 1 base from V and 0 bases from J, with 7 bases between. CDR3 length: 13 amino acids. CDR3 nucleotide sequence: TGCAGCGTTGAAGGCTCGGGCTCCTACGAGCAGTACTTC. This sequence encodes CSVEGSGSYEQYF.

This clonotype was seen repeatedly, ten times or more. The chain has TRBV27 and TRBJ1-6; 8 bases map to TRBD1. The CDR3 contains 14 residues. Unmatched junction bases numbered 10, after V lost 10 bases and J lost 8 bases. The germline CDR1 and CDR2 sequences are MNHEY and SMNVEV (reference sequence). As DNA, the CDR3 is TGTGCCACCAGAGCAGGGGGCTTATATTCACCCCTCCACTTT. The encoded protein is CATRAGGLYSPLHF.

This chain uses TRBV14 with TRBJ2-2; D gene ambiguous. This CDR3 comprises 14 residues. The V gene lost 0 bases and the J gene lost 3 bases, with 5 bases spanning the gap. Germline CDR1 reads SGHDN; CDR2 reads FVKESK. As DNA, the CDR3 is TGTGCCAGCAGCCAAGAGTTCTACACCGGGGAGCTGTTTTTT. The encoded protein is CASSQEFYTGELFF.

There are many counts of this clonotype. The chain couples TRBV6-5 to TRBJ1-1; tentative D call: TRBD1 (5 bases). This CDR3 region has 14 residues. Germline assignment: CDR1 MNHEY and CDR2 SVGAGI. The V gene lost 2 bases and the J gene lost 1 base, with 8 bases spanning the gap. CDR3 sequence reads: CASSYGGSNTEAFF. CDR3 nucleotide sequence: TGTGCCAGCAGTTACGGGGGGTCGAACACTGAAGCTTTCTTT.

As regards this clonotype: The junction shows a germline mismatch at one end, possibly a read error. The chain links TRBV20-1 to TRBJ2-1, with 7 bases matching TRBD2. CDR3 length equals 18 residues. The germline V gene encodes CDR1 DFQATT and CDR2 SNEGSKA (reference sequence). The DNA for the CDR3 is TGCTGTGCCGCCGCCTTAATAGCGGGTACTATTTCGTTTGGCGAGCAGTTCTTC. It translates to CCAAALIAGTISFGEQFF.

The chain is built from TRBV6-2 or TRBV6-3 and TRBJ2-1, with 8 bases fitting TRBD2. Germline V gives CDR1 MNHEY, CDR2 SVGEGT. V shed 6 bases and J 0 bases; nucleotides not matched to a gene: 22. This CDR3 contains 21 residues. As DNA, the CDR3 is TGTGCCAGCAGCCTACTCATCGAGCTACGGCGGGGGGAGAGCTCCTACAATGAGCAGTTCTTC. Amino acid sequence: CASSLLIELRRGESSYNEQFF.

In this sample, this clonotype turned up many times. The chain recombines TRBV7-2 with TRBJ2-7, with TRBD2 identical over 7 bases. Trimming cost V 4 bases and J 4 bases; bases outside gene matches: 4. Germline CDR1 reads SGHTA; CDR2 reads FQGNSA. This CDR3 comprises 13 residues. CDR3 residues: CASSWGLFYEQYV. The CDR3 region has the DNA TGTGCCAGCAGCTGGGGACTATTTTACGAGCAGTACGTC.

This chain connects TRBV18 to TRBJ2-4, with 8 bases aligning to TRBD2. Germline V gives CDR1 KGHSH, CDR2 LQKENI. CDR3 size: 15 residues. Trimming cost V 4 bases and J 5 bases; bases outside gene matches: 7. CDR3: CASSRISGGENIQYF. CDR3 DNA sequence: TGTGCCAGCTCACGGATAAGCGGGGGAGAAAACATTCAGTACTTC.

The chain carries TRBV20-1 and TRBJ1-5; D gene uncertain. CDR1 is DFQATT, CDR2 SNEGSKA, per germline (reference sequence). The CDR3 is made up of 14 amino acids. The V end was cut by 0 bases, the J end by 7 bases, with 13 bases between. The CDR3 region has the DNA TGCAGTGCTAGAGATCGGACCGGGCCCCAGCCCCAGCATTTT. Translated, it gives CSARDRTGPQPQHF.

This clonotype was detected ten times or more. This rearrangement joins TRBV5-6 to TRBJ2-1; D is perhaps TRBD2 (6 bases). This CDR3 comprises 14 residues. Trimming cost V 4 bases and J 5 bases, with 13 bases left between them. Germline V CDR1 and CDR2: SGHDT, YYEEEE. In nucleotides, the CDR3 is TGTGCCAGCAGCCTACGGGGACTGGACAATGAGCAGTTCTTC. Translation: CASSLRGLDNEQFF.

This clonotype was counted ten times or more. The J gene is TRBJ2-3, the V gene TRBV6-1, with 7 bases lining up with TRBD1. The CDR3 sequence is 13 residues long. The ends lost 6 bases at V and 6 bases at J; junction bases unmatched: 6. Germline CDR1 and CDR2: MNHNS and SASEGT. The DNA of the CDR3 is TGTGCCAGCAGGACAGGGTCCTCTGATACGCAGTATTTT. Protein: CASRTGSSDTQYF.

The gene calls are TRBV11-2 and TRBJ2-2, with 16 bases lining up with TRBD2. V dropped 5 bases and J dropped 2; count of bases not matched to a gene: 5. Germline V gene data show CDR1 as SGHAT and CDR2 as FQNNGV. The length of the CDR3 is 18 residues. CDR3 bases: TGTGCCAGCAGCCGGGGACTAGCGGGGGGGACAAACACCGGGGAGCTGTTTTTT. Its translation: CASSRGLAGGTNTGELFF.

This clonotype was observed many times. This chain joins TRBV9 and TRBJ1-6, with D possibly being TRBD1 (5 bases). The V end was cut by 2 bases, the J end by 6 bases, with 9 bases between. Germline V gives CDR1 SGDLS, CDR2 YYNGEE. This CDR3 spans 14 amino acids. The CDR3 DNA sequence: TGTGCCAGCAGCGTTCGGGGACTTAATTCACCCCTCCACTTT. It yields the protein CASSVRGLNSPLHF. The full variable domain, completed using reference TRBV9 and TRBJ1-6, is DSGVTQTPKHLITATGQRVTLRCSPRSGDLSVYWYQQSLDQGLQFLIQYYNGEERAKGNILERFSAQQFPDLHSELNLSSLELGDSALYFCASSVRGLNSPLHFGNGTRLTVT.

This clonotype occurred many times. The chain joins TRBV7-9 to TRBJ2-5; 9 bases match TRBD2. Germline V CDR1 and CDR2: SEHNR, FQNEAQ (reference sequence). The ends lost 8 bases at V and 2 bases at J; junction bases unmatched: 6. The CDR3 loop spans 14 amino acids. CDR3 amino acids: CASGSGGRQETQYF. The CDR3 coding sequence is TGTGCCAGCGGTAGCGGGGGACGTCAAGAGACCCAGTACTTC.

This rearrangement joins TRBV2 to TRBJ1-4; D is undetermined. Germline V gives CDR1 SNHLY, CDR2 FYNNEI. This CDR3 has 14 residues. V shed 1 base and J shed 4 bases, with 7 bases lying between them. The CDR3 nucleotides are TGTGCCAGCAGTGAAGGTCGACGTAATGAAAAACTGTTTTTT. This gives the protein CASSEGRRNEKLFF.

This clonotype was recorded many times. The chain is built from TRBV27 and TRBJ1-6; 8 positions agree with TRBD1. With V trimmed by 2 bases and J by 6 bases, 3 bases remained unmatched. The CDR3 contains 15 residues. Germline CDR1 and CDR2: MNHEY and SMNVEV (reference sequence). As DNA, the CDR3 is TGTGCCAGCAGTTTACAGGGGGCGAGTAATTCACCCCTCCACTTT. Amino acids: CASSLQGASNSPLHF.

This clonotype was found many times. The V gene is TRBV20-1, the J gene TRBJ1-5; D remains ambiguous. V lost 3 bases to trimming and J lost 5 bases, with 11 bases between them. The CDR3 is 13 amino acids. Germline CDR1 reads DFQATT; CDR2 reads SNEGSKA (reference sequence). This CDR3 is CSASLAQDQPQHF. The CDR3 DNA sequence: TGCAGTGCTAGTCTAGCCCAGGATCAGCCCCAGCATTTT.

This clonotype was seen ten or more times. The chain links TRBV12-3 or TRBV12-4 to TRBJ2-7, with unresolved D. The CDR3 consists of 15 residues. V was trimmed by 3 bases and J by 2 bases, leaving 14 bases between them. CDR3 sequence reads: CASSLGMAAPYEQYV. The DNA of the CDR3 is TGTGCCAGCAGTTTGGGTATGGCAGCCCCCTACGAGCAGTACGTC.

This clonotype was counted at least ten times. The CDR3 DNA follows: TGTGCCAGCAGTTTCGACTTTAGATATGAGCAGTTCTTC. It translates to CASSFDFRYEQFF. This chain connects TRBV28 to TRBJ2-1, with D hard to call. Deletions cut 3 bases from V and 8 bases from J, with 11 bases between. Per the germline V gene, CDR1 is MDHEN and CDR2 is SYDVKM. CDR3 length equals 13 residues.

There are many counts of this clonotype. The rearrangement joins TRBV6-2 or TRBV6-3 to TRBJ1-6; the match to TRBD1 covers 8 bases. This CDR3 has 13 amino acids. The V segment lost 6 bases and the J segment 7 bases; nucleotides outside the gene matches: 2. Germline V lookup: CDR1 MNHEY, CDR2 SVGEGT. The CDR3 DNA reads as TGTGCCAGCAGCGGACAGGGAAATTCACCCCTCCACTTT. It specifies CASSGQGNSPLHF.

Ten or more counts support this clonotype. The chain employs TRBV29-1 and TRBJ2-5; 10 nucleotides align to TRBD1. The CDR3 runs to 14 residues. Trimming cost V 5 bases and J 4 bases; bases outside gene matches: 7. From germline, CDR1 is SQVTM and CDR2 ANQGSEA. In DNA, the CDR3 is TGCAGCGTTCCTCGGGGACAGGGGAGAGAGACCCAGTACTTC. Protein product: CSVPRGQGRETQYF.

The chain links TRBV5-1 to TRBJ2-5; 8 bases agree with TRBD1. Trimming removed 4 bases from V and 5 bases from J; junction bases left unmatched: 7. Germline V gives CDR1 SGHRS, CDR2 YFSETQ. The CDR3 has 14 amino acids. The DNA of the CDR3 is TGCGCCAGCAGCAATCCCAGGGGGCCGGAGACCCAGTACTTC. Amino acid sequence: CASSNPRGPETQYF.